This record looks at one TCR beta chain sequence and its context. Assay used: immunoSEQ multiplex PCR; TCRdb lists only in-frame clones, some missing. This table holds about 77,000 clones, about 87% found once. Germline values: CDR1 KGHSH, CDR2 LQKENI. Between the trimmed V and J ends, which lost 3 bases and 6 bases, there was a span of 11 bases. The CDR3 runs 13 residues. This entry comes from a study of OX40 agonist ivuxolimab in advanced cancers. The source was CD4+ or CD8+ T cells sorted from blood, collected in a trial of the OX40 agonist ivuxolimab. The TCR comes from an adult with an advanced solid tumor such as melanoma, head and neck, liver or kidney cancer. This rearrangement joins TRBV18 to TRBJ1-1, with a tentative D call TRBD1 (5 bases). The CDR3 sequence: CASSPGRQAEAFF. In DNA form, the CDR3 reads TGTGCCAGCTCACCGGGGCGCCAAGCTGAAGCTTTCTTT. The variable domain in full, completed from reference TRBV18 and TRBJ1-1, reads NAGVMQNPRHLVRRRGQEARLRCSPMKGHSHVYWYRQLPEEGLKFMVYLQKENIIDESGMPKERFSAEFPKEGPSILRIQQVVRGDSAAYFCASSPGRQAEAFFGQGTRLTVV.